This T cell receptor beta chain came from a study of graft-versus-host responses after intestinal transplantation. Study results and limitations: Those patients showing graft-donor T cell macrochimerism displayed high graft-versus-host to host-versus-graft clonal ratios in allografts.

V dropped 6 bases and J dropped 3 bases, with 15 bases sitting between them. This CDR3 contains 14 residues. The germline CDR1 and CDR2 sequences are MNHEY and SMNVEV (reference sequence). Profiling relied on immunoSEQ multiplex PCR, and the TCRdb table lists in-frame clones only, not all of them. The sample carries around 23,000 clones, approximately 93% recorded once. This clone occurred once. The antigen is not known. The sequenced sample was PBMCs, obtained 18 days after transplant. The TCR originated in a human patient who received an intestinal transplant, so some T cells may come from the graft donor. The rearrangement joins TRBV27 to TRBJ2-7; possibly TRBD1 for D (6 bases). The CDR3, as DNA: TGTGCCAGCAGGGGATCGGGACACATCTACGAGCAGTACTTC. Its translation: CASRGSGHIYEQYF.